This TCR beta chain is from a study of neurological immune-mediated disorders. TCRdb recomputed calls from the 5' RACE reads with MiXCR, one row per CDR3 protein. The sample consists of 45,000 to 55,000 distinct CDR3 sequences, 3% to 4% of them appearing once. A word on this clonotype: This may come from a read error, since a much larger clone is one base off.

Trimming took 4 bases from V and 7 from J, leaving 17 bases between them. Germline V CDR1 and CDR2: WSHSY, SAAADI. The CDR3 spans 15 residues. The clonotype was recovered from a man aged 60-69 years with multiple sclerosis. The chain has TRBV10-2 and TRBJ2-1, with TRBD1 as a possible D gene (6 bases). The source material was PBMCs. CDR3 sequence (DNA): TGCGCCAGCAGTGTGGTAGGGGGTAAGATGAATGAGCAGTTCTTC. It encodes CASSVVGGKMNEQFF.